This TCR beta chain was observed in a study of T cell repertoires in cytomegalovirus infection. Overall study: Selected CMV epitopes included recently identified HLA-C-restricted ones as well as well-studied HLA-B-restricted ones. CMV infection plus the matching HLA type was flagged by public TCR beta signatures. Overall study results and limits: HLA-C-restricted CMV-specific TCR beta clonotypes were dominant in the ex vivo response. CMV carriers having the relevant HLA were flagged by cumulative public TCR beta family frequency.

Comment on this clonotype: The antigen remains unidentified.

V lost 7 bases to trimming and J lost 0 bases, with 16 bases between them. Germline CDR1 and CDR2: MNHEY and SVGEGT. This CDR3 region has 16 residues. TCRdb reprocessed the reads with MiXCR, giving one entry per CDR3 protein. The sample gives 300,000 to 400,000 distinct CDR3 sequences, about 28% of which show up once; 15% to 25% is in the top ten. This rearrangement joins TRBV6-2 or TRBV6-3 to TRBJ1-3; TRBD1 might be the D (5 bases). This receptor was taken from a human donor in good health (CMV status not recorded). Some clones in this sample may be carry-over from other donors' samples. The material sequenced was cultured PBMCs, taken from culture after CMV antigen stimulation. The CDR3 bases are TGTGCCAGCACCTGGGGGGAGAGGTTCTCTGGAAACACCATATATTTT. Translation gives CASTWGERFSGNTIYF.